This T cell receptor beta chain stems from a study of T cell repertoires in cytomegalovirus infection. TCRdb analysed the reads with MiXCR anew, one entry per CDR3 protein. The sample records about a million distinct CDR3 sequences, 30% to 40% being singletons. On this clonotype itself: What it binds is unknown.

This CDR3 region has 12 residues. Germline lookup yields CDR1 MNHNS and CDR2 SASEGT. V gave up 7 bases and J gave up 8 bases, with 11 bases separating them. The sequence was obtained from a human donor in good health (CMV status not recorded). Some clones in this sample may be carry-over from other donors' samples. The source was cultured CD8+ T cells from PBMCs, collected from culture after CMV antigen stimulation. J is TRBJ2-2 and V is TRBV6-1, with D unclear. This chain's CDR3 is CASTSPGGELFF. The DNA of the CDR3 is TGTGCCAGCACCTCCCCCGGAGGGGAGCTGTTTTTT.